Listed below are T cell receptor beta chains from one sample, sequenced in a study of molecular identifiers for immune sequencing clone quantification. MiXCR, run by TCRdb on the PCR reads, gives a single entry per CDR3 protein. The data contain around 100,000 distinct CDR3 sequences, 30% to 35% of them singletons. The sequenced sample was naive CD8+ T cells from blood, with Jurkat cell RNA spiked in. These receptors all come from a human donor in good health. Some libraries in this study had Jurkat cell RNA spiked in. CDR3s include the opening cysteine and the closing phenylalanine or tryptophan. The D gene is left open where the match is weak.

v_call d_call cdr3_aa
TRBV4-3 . CASSNHLLMNTEAFF
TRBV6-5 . CASSYSGGAGSQPQHF
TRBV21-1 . CASSKGFECWTVRVGYEQYF
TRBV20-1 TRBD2 CSAPPLSLAGFPYEQYF
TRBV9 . CASSVEGDSTDTQYF
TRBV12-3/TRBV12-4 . CASSLTPEWSRDTQYF
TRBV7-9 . CASSPVLRVEQYF
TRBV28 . CASSKGPHTEAFF
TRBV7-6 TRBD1 CASSPDRGDPNYGYTF
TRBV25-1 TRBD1 CASSEWETGYTETQYF
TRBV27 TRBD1 CASSFGTGRTDTQYF
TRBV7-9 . CASSEDGRCNQPQHF
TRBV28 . CASSFGWGSGTTIYF
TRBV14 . CASSLRGGYEQYF
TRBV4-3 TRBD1 CASSQDVRQGSYEQYF